These 17 T cell receptor beta chains share one sample of origin, sequenced in a study of blood T cells in healthy people across ages. A second PCR, run for about 6 to 11 cycles, used a sample-barcoded 5' primer plus a J-beta primer mix. Using its own MiXCR run on the 5' RACE reads, TCRdb lists one record per CDR3 protein. The sample contains hundreds of thousands of distinct CDR3 sequences, about 61% of which appear only once. Material for sequencing was blood. The receptors stem from a man aged 35-49 years in good health.

The V call is TRBV4-1, the J call TRBJ2-4, with 12 bases lining up with TRBD1. TRBJ2-7 explains the end of the DNA better; the J call may be wrong. The V gene's germline CDR1 is MGHRA and CDR2 YSYEKL. The CDR3 sequence is 15 residues long. The CDR3 bases are TGCGCCAGCAGCGTACGGGGACAGGGGGCTTACGAGCAGTACTTC. Protein: CASSVRGQGAYEQYF.

The chain employs TRBV27 and TRBJ1-1, with 7 bases fitting TRBD1. CDR1 and CDR2 (germline): MNHEY, SMNVEV (reference sequence). The junction had 5 bases not matched to a gene; V was cut back by 5 bases and J by 5 bases. The CDR3 has 13 amino acids. The CDR3 nucleotides read TGTGCCAGCAGTGACAGGGTTCGGACTGAAGCTTTCTTT. This encodes CASSDRVRTEAFF.

The rearrangement joins TRBV6-2 or TRBV6-3 to TRBJ2-5; 7 bases fit TRBD1. Germline trimming cut 5 bases from V and 1 base from J; bases unmatched to any gene: 7. Germline V gives CDR1 MNHEY, CDR2 SVGEGT. There are 15 residues in the CDR3. This CDR3 is CASSVQGTFQETQYF. CDR3 DNA sequence: TGTGCCAGCAGTGTACAGGGGACCTTCCAAGAGACCCAGTACTTC.

About this clonotype: One end of the junction varies from germline; a read error may be responsible. This rearrangement joins TRBV7-7 to TRBJ2-2, with TRBD1 matching 8 bases. CDR1 is SSHAT, CDR2 FNYEAQ, per germline (reference sequence). The CDR3 spans 15 residues. Here the CDR3 reads CASSVGQGGTGELFF. Here the CDR3 DNA reads TGTGCTAGCAGTGTAGGACAGGGCGGAACCGGGGAGCTGTTTTTT.

J is TRBJ2-6 and V is TRBV9; 10 bases map to TRBD2. V trimming: 3 bases; J trimming: 3 bases; junction bases outside the gene matches: 21. Germline CDR1 SGDLS, CDR2 YYNGEE. The CDR3 runs 22 residues. The CDR3 region has the DNA TGTGCCAGCAGCGACCCACGCGGAGGGGTAGCGGGGGGACTTTTTGGGGCCAACGTCCTGACTTTC. It specifies CASSDPRGGVAGGLFGANVLTF.

The chain joins TRBV24-1 to TRBJ2-1; D is unresolved. The CDR3 totals 18 residues. Germline V gene lookup returns CDR1 KGHDR and CDR2 SFDVKD. The V gene lost 4 bases and the J gene lost 0 bases, with 18 bases spanning the gap. In nucleotides, the CDR3 is TGTGCCACCAGTGACCCGAGGCTAGGTCGAAGCTCCTACAATGAGCAGTTCTTC. Translated, it gives CATSDPRLGRSSYNEQFF.

This clonotype has more than one count but fewer than ten. The genes are TRBV5-1 and TRBJ2-5; TRBD1 matches 7 bases. Germline V CDR1 and CDR2: SGHRS, YFSETQ. J was trimmed by 4 bases and V by 0 bases; bases with no gene match: 12. The CDR3 spans 17 residues. The CDR3 protein is CASSLENRGSIAETQYF. CDR3 nucleotides: TGCGCCAGCAGCTTGGAGAACAGGGGTAGTATCGCAGAGACCCAGTACTTC. Combining the CDR3 with reference TRBV5-1 and TRBJ2-5 gives the whole variable domain KAGVTQTPRYLIKTRGQQVTLSCSPISGHRSVSWYQQTPGQGLQFLFEYFSETQRNKGNFPGRFSGRQFSNSRSEMNVSTLELGDSALYLCASSLENRGSIAETQYFGPGTRLLVL.

The gene calls are TRBV20-1 and TRBJ2-7; tentative D call: TRBD2 (6 bases). V was clipped by 5 bases and J by 5 bases, with 13 bases between them. This CDR3 is 12 amino acids long. Looked up from germline, CDR1 is DFQATT and CDR2 is SNEGSKA (reference sequence). In nucleotides, the CDR3 is TGCAGTGCTCAGAAGTGGGGGGACGAGCAGTACTTC. Its protein is CSAQKWGDEQYF.

This clonotype was picked up many times. The rearrangement uses TRBV7-2 and TRBJ2-7, with 12 bases identical to TRBD2. The CDR3 covers 17 residues. Trimming at V came to 6 bases and at J to 0 bases, leaving 9 bases not matched to a gene. CDR1 and CDR2 (germline): SGHTA, FQGNSA. CDR3 nucleotides: TGTGCCAGCAGTCAGACTAGCGGGAGTCTCCACTCCTACGAGCAGTACTTC. Translated: CASSQTSGSLHSYEQYF.

The rearrangement uses TRBV29-1 and TRBJ2-5; D remains ambiguous. Germline V gene lookup returns CDR1 SQVTM and CDR2 ANQGSEA. The V end was cut by 5 bases, the J end by 1 base, with 8 bases between. The CDR3 contains 12 residues. The CDR3 sequence: CSVSLSQETQYF. The CDR3 nucleotides read TGCAGCGTTTCGTTGAGCCAAGAGACCCAGTACTTC.

The chain is built from TRBV20-1 and TRBJ2-3; D gene unclear. Trimming took 6 bases from V and 6 from J, leaving 10 bases between them. CDR1 and CDR2 from the germline V gene are DFQATT and SNEGSKA (reference sequence). There are 11 residues in the CDR3. CDR3 loop: CSAPFGDTQYF. The CDR3 nucleotides are TGCAGTGCCCCCTTTGGGGATACGCAGTATTTT.

The chain is built from TRBV12-3 or TRBV12-4 and TRBJ1-2; the D is unclear. V shed 3 bases and J shed 5 bases, with 10 bases lying between them. The CDR3 is 13 amino acids. Here the CDR3 reads CASSLTRDYGYTF. In DNA, the CDR3 is TGTGCCAGCAGTTTGACCCGCGATTATGGCTACACCTTC.

V and J are TRBV28 and TRBJ2-1; 7 bases map to TRBD2. The J segment lost 6 bases and the V segment lost 4 bases, leaving 9 bases of the junction unmatched. Germline values: CDR1 MDHEN, CDR2 SYDVKM. The length of the CDR3 is 15 residues. The CDR3 protein is CASSSGTTLPNEQFF. The CDR3, as DNA: TGTGCCAGCAGTTCCGGGACTACGCTCCCCAATGAGCAGTTCTTC.

This clonotype was recorded only once. This sequence joins TRBV7-2 and TRBJ1-1; TRBD1 matches at 9 bases. V dropped 6 bases and J dropped 4; count of bases not matched to a gene: 6. The length of the CDR3 is 14 residues. From germline, CDR1 is SGHTA and CDR2 FQGNSA. This chain's CDR3 is CASRSTGGFTEAFF. CDR3 bases: TGTGCCAGCAGGTCGACAGGGGGGTTCACTGAAGCTTTCTTT.

The J gene is TRBJ1-1, the V gene TRBV29-1; D may be TRBD1 (5 bases). V lost 6 bases, J lost 7 bases, and 12 bases lay in between. This CDR3 region has 11 residues. Germline-derived CDR1 and CDR2 are SQVTM and ANQGSEA. In DNA form, the CDR3 reads TGCAGCGTGGCTGACAGCCTTGAAGCTTTCTTT. This codes for CSVADSLEAFF.

This clonotype was observed at least ten times. V gene TRBV20-1 combines with J gene TRBJ2-1, with D possibly matching TRBD2 (5 bases). V was clipped by 7 bases and J by 7 bases, with 11 bases between them. From germline, CDR1 is DFQATT and CDR2 SNEGSKA (reference sequence). CDR3 length: 11 amino acids. CDR3 residues: CSVAGRNEQFF. CDR3 bases: TGCAGTGTGGCGGGCCGGAATGAGCAGTTCTTC.

This clonotype turned up a few times. V is TRBV21-1 and J is TRBJ2-3; the D call in the table, TRBD1, was not verified against the DNA. TRBV21-1 is shown as a pseudogene. There are 14 residues in the CDR3. CDR3 residues: CASSQTGIKDTQYF. The DNA of the CDR3 is TGTGCCAGCAGCCAGACAGGCATTAAAGATACGCAGTATTTT.